This is a list of T cell receptor beta chains from one sample in a study of OX40 agonist ivuxolimab in advanced cancers. This table comes from immunoSEQ multiplex PCR, and its TCRdb copy is limited to in-frame clones, with some not included. The sample consists of some 47,000 clones, 75% to 90% of them appearing once. The source material was CD4+ or CD8+ T cells sorted from blood, sampled in a trial of the OX40 agonist ivuxolimab. The receptor set was obtained from an adult with an advanced solid tumor such as melanoma, head and neck, liver or kidney cancer. CDR3s include the opening cysteine and the closing phenylalanine or tryptophan.

TRBJ1-1	TRBV7-9	CASSIVSGPNTEAFF
TRBJ2-7	TRBV5-8	CASSWDSYEQYF
TRBJ2-1	TRBV9	CASSVQPKGSGRISSYNEQFF
TRBJ2-1	TRBV5-1	CASSLGVGGTSGRRAYNEQFF
TRBJ2-1	TRBV7-2	CASSLDGVAAGVSYNEQFF
TRBJ2-3	TRBV7-9	CASSSLLITGLTDTQYF
TRBJ2-1	TRBV4-1	CASSHWNSGSSFSYNEQFF
TRBJ2-1	TRBV7-2	CASSPRTSGRNEQFF
TRBJ1-1	TRBV11-2	CASSRDGQRGEAFF
TRBJ1-2	TRBV28	CASSSIGTGNYGYTF
TRBJ2-3	TRBV7-2	CASSLGQGDTQYF
TRBJ2-2	TRBV18	CASSPPYTGATGELFF
TRBJ2-3	TRBV5-1	CASSLGGSTDTQYF
TRBJ2-2	TRBV10-1	CASSESGRHGELFF
TRBJ2-1	TRBV29-1	CSVEGGLAGGMYNEQFF
TRBJ1-4	TRBV18	CASSSGRGRVEKLFF
NA	TRBV19	CASSILWGRGPTYEQYF
TRBJ2-1	TRBV7-9	CASSLETQREFF
TRBJ1-5	TRBV5-5	CASSHSGNRHQPQHF
TRBJ1-5	TRBV2	CASSLNRASNQPQHF
TRBJ1-2	TRBV6-1	CASSEVTGGLSYGYTF
TRBJ2-3	TRBV25-1	CASSEYMGGQGTDTQYF
TRBJ1-1	TRBV7-9	CASSPGLNTEAFF
TRBJ1-2	TRBV27	CASSLMGVNGYTF
TRBJ1-2	TRBV7-9	CASSLAAGTYTF